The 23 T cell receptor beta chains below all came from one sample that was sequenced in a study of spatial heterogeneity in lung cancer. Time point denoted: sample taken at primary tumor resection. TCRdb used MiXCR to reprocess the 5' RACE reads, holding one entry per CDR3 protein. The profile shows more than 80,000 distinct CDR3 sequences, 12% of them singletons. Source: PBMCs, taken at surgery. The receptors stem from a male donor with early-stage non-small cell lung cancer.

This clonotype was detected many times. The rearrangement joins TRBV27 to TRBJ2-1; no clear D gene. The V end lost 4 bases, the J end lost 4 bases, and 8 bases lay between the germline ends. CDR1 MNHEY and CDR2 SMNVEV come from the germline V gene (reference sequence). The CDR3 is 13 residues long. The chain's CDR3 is CASSSVAYNEQFF. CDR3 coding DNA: TGTGCCAGCAGTTCGGTGGCGTACAATGAGCAGTTCTTC.

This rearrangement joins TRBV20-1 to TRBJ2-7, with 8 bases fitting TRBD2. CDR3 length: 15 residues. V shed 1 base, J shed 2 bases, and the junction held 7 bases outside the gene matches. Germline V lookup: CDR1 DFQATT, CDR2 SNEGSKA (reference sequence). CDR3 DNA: TGCAGTGCTAGAGTCGGGAGCGGGAGCCCCTACGAGCAGTACTTC. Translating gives CSARVGSGSPYEQYF.

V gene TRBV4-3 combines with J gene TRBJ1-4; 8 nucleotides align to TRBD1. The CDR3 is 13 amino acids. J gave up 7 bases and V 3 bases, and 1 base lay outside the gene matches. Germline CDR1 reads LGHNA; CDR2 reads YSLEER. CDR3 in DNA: TGCGCCAGCAGCCAGGACAGGGTTGAAAAACTGTTTTTT. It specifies CASSQDRVEKLFF.

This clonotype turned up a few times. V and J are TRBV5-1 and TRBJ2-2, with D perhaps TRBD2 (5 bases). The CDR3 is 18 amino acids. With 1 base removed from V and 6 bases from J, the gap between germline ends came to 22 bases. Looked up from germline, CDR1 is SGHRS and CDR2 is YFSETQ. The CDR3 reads CASSLSVVAREGSGELFF. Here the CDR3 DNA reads TGCGCCAGCAGCTTGTCGGTGGTAGCGAGGGAAGGGTCCGGGGAGCTGTTTTTT.

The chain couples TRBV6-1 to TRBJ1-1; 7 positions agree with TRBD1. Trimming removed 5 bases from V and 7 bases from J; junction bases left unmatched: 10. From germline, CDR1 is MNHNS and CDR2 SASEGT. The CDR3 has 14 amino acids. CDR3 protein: CASSHRENRGEAFF. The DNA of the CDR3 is TGTGCCAGCAGTCACAGGGAGAACAGGGGTGAAGCTTTCTTT.

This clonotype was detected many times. The CDR3 loop reads CASSLLTNYEQFF. In nucleotides, the CDR3 is TGTGCCAGCAGTTTACTGACTAATTATGAGCAGTTCTTC. The chain is built from TRBV28 and TRBJ2-1; perhaps TRBD2 as D (5 bases). This CDR3 has 13 residues. Trimming stripped 2 bases from V and 8 bases from J, with 10 bases between. Germline V gene sequence: CDR1 MDHEN, CDR2 SYDVKM.

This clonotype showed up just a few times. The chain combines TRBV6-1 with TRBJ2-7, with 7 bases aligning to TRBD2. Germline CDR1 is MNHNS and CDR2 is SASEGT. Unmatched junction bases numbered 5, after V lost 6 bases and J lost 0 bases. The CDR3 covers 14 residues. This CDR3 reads CASRGAGSSYEQYF. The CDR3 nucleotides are TGTGCCAGCAGAGGAGCGGGGAGCTCCTACGAGCAGTACTTC.

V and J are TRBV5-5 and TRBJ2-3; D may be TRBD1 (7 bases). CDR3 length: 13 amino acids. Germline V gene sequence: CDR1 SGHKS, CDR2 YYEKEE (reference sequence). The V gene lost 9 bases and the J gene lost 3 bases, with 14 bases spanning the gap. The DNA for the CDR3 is TGTGCCACCGCGGAGGGGGCAACAGATACGCAGTATTTT. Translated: CATAEGATDTQYF.

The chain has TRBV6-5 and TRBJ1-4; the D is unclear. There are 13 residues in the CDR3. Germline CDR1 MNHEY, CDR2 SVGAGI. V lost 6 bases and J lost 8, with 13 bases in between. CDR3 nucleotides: TGTGCCAGCAGCCCTGGAGGTGTAGAAAAACTGTTTTTT. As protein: CASSPGGVEKLFF.

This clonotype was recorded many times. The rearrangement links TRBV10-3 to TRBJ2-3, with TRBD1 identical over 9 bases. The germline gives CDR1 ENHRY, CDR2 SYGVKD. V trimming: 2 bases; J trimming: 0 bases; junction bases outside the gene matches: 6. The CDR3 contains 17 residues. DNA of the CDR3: TGTGCCATCAGTGAGGACAGGACAGGGGCTAGCACAGATACGCAGTATTTT. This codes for CAISEDRTGASTDTQYF.

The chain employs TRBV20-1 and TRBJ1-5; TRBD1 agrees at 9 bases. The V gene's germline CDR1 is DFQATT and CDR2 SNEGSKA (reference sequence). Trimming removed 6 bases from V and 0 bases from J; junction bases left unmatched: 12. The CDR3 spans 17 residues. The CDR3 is CSANRDRVSYSNQPQHF. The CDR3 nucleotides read TGCAGTGCCAACCGGGACAGGGTGTCTTATAGCAATCAGCCCCAGCATTTT.

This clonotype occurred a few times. CDR3 bases: TGTGCCAGCAGCCAAAGCGGGACAGGATCCTACGAGCAGTACTTC. Amino acid sequence: CASSQSGTGSYEQYF. J is TRBJ2-7 and V is TRBV3-1; TRBD1 might be the D (8 bases). Between the trimmed V and J ends, which lost 2 bases and 1 base, there was a span of 12 bases. The length of the CDR3 is 15 residues. The germline gives CDR1 LGHDT, CDR2 YNNKEL (reference sequence).

CDR3 amino acids: CSARDGSTDTQYF. CDR3 DNA: TGCAGTGCTAGAGATGGTAGCACAGATACGCAGTATTTT. The chain is built from TRBV20-1 and TRBJ2-3; D remains ambiguous. The CDR3 is 13 residues long. Germline CDR1 DFQATT, CDR2 SNEGSKA (reference sequence). V lost 0 bases and J lost 0, with 4 bases in between.

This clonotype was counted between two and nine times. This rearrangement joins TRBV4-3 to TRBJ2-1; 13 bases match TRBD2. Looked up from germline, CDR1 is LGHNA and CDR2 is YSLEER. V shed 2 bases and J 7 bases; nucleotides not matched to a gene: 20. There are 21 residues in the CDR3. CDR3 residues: CASSQSGVQGGLAGKKNEQFF. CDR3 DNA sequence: TGCGCCAGCAGCCAATCCGGGGTCCAGGGGGGACTAGCGGGAAAGAAAAATGAGCAGTTCTTC.

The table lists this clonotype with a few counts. The CDR3 nucleotides are TGTGCCAGCAGCTTGGACAGGGGGCGGGCGGGCAATCAGCCCCAGCATTTT. This codes for CASSLDRGRAGNQPQHF. The V gene is TRBV7-9, the J gene TRBJ1-5; TRBD1 agrees at 11 bases. This CDR3 is 17 amino acids long. Germline-derived CDR1 and CDR2 are SEHNR and FQNEAQ (reference sequence). V lost 3 bases and J lost 2; bases outside the gene matches: 6.

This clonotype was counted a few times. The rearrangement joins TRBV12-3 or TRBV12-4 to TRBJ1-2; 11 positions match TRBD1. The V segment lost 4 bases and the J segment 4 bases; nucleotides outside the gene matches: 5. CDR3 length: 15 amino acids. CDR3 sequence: CASSSSGTGGYGYTF. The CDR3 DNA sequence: TGTGCCAGCAGTTCATCCGGGACAGGGGGCTATGGCTACACCTTC.

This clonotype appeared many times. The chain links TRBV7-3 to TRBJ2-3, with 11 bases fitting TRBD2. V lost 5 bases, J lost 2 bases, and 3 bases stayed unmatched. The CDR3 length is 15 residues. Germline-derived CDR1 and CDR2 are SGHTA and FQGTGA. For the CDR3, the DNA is TGTGCCAGCAGCCTAGCGGGGGGTACCACAGATACGCAGTATTTT. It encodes CASSLAGGTTDTQYF. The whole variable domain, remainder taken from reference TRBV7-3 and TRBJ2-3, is GAGVSQTPSNKVTEKGKYVELRCDPISGHTALYWYRQSLGQGPEFLIYFQGTGAADDSGLPNDRFFAVRPEGSVSTLKIQRTERGDSAVYLCASSLAGGTTDTQYFGPGTRLTVL.

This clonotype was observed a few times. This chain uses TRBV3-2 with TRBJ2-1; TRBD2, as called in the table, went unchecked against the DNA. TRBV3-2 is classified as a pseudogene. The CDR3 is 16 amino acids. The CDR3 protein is CASSQASGGYYNEQFF. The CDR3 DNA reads TGTGCCAGCAGCCAAGCCAGCGGGGGTTACTACAATGAGCAGTTCTTC.

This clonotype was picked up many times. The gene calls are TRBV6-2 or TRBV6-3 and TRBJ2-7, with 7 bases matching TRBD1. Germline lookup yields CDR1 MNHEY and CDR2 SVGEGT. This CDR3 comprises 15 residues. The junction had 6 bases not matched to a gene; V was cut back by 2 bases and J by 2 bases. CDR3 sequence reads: CASSYRQGETYEQYF. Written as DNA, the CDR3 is TGTGCCAGCAGTTACCGTCAGGGGGAAACCTACGAGCAGTACTTC.

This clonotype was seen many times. The CDR3 reads CASSETGVNYEQYF. CDR3 bases: TGTGCCAGCAGCGAGACAGGGGTAAACTACGAGCAGTACTTC. The chain uses TRBV7-6 and TRBJ2-7; the match to TRBD1 covers 8 bases. The length of the CDR3 is 14 residues. After removal of 5 bases from V and 3 bases from J, the junction contained 6 bases not matched to a gene. Germline CDR1 is SGHVS and CDR2 is FNYEAQ.

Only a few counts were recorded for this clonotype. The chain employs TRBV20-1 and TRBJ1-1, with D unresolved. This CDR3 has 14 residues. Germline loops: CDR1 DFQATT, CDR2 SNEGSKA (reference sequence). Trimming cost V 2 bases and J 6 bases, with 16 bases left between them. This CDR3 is CSARSLDGNPEAFF. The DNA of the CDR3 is TGCAGTGCTAGATCTCTAGACGGCAATCCTGAAGCTTTCTTT.

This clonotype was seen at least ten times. The CDR3 sequence is CASSKIAGGRYNEQFF. CDR3 nucleotides: TGCGCCAGCAGCAAGATAGCGGGAGGGAGATACAATGAGCAGTTCTTC. V gene TRBV5-1 combines with J gene TRBJ2-1; 11 bases are shared with TRBD2. The ends lost 4 bases at V and 4 bases at J; junction bases unmatched: 7. The CDR3 covers 16 residues. Looked up from germline, CDR1 is SGHRS and CDR2 is YFSETQ. The full variable domain, completed using reference TRBV5-1 and TRBJ2-1, is KAGVTQTPRYLIKTRGQQVTLSCSPISGHRSVSWYQQTPGQGLQFLFEYFSETQRNKGNFPGRFSGRQFSNSRSEMNVSTLELGDSALYLCASSKIAGGRYNEQFFGPGTRLTVL.

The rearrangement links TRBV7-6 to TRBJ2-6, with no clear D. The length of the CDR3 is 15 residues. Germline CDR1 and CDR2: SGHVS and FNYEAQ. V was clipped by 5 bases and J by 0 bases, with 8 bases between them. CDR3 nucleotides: TGTGCCAGCAGCCCATACGGCTCTGGGGCCAACGTCCTGACTTTC. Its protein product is CASSPYGSGANVLTF.